These 10 T cell receptor beta chains originate from one sample sequenced in a study of T cell responses to AZD1222 COVID-19 vaccine. TCRdb keeps only in-frame clones here, not all; method: immunoSEQ multiplex PCR. Found here are more than 150,000 clones, more than 75% of them singletons; the top ten hold 2.5% to 3%. The material sequenced was peripheral blood, taken on day 0 of MenACWY control vaccination. The receptor set was obtained from an adult in good health.

The chain joins TRBV6-5 to TRBJ2-5, with D uncertain. This CDR3 has 12 amino acids. Per germline, CDR1 MNHEY and CDR2 SVGAGI. Between the trimmed V and J ends, which lost 3 bases and 0 bases, there was a span of 2 bases. CDR3 coding DNA: TGTGCCAGCAGTTATGACCAAGAGACCCAGTACTTC. The encoded protein is CASSYDQETQYF.

The chain couples TRBV5-8 to TRBJ2-7; D gene unclear. Germline CDR1 SGHTS, CDR2 YDEGEE. The CDR3 consists of 11 residues. Deletions cut 1 base from V and 7 bases from J, with 6 bases between. This CDR3 is CASSLSWEQYF. In nucleotides, the CDR3 is TGTGCCAGCAGCTTGTCGTGGGAGCAGTACTTC.

V gene TRBV6-5 combines with J gene TRBJ2-3; D remains unclear. The germline V and J ends were trimmed by 5 bases and 1 base, with 10 bases remaining between them. This CDR3 contains 14 residues. The germline V gene has CDR1 MNHEY and CDR2 SVGAGI. This chain's CDR3 is CASSLYGRTDTQYF. In DNA, the CDR3 is TGTGCCAGCAGTCTATATGGTCGCACAGATACGCAGTATTTT.

The CDR3: CASSYGYNEQFF. For the CDR3, the DNA is TGTGCCAGCAGTTACGGGTACAATGAGCAGTTCTTC. V is TRBV6-2 or TRBV6-3 and J is TRBJ2-1; D is undetermined. Germline V gives CDR1 MNHEY, CDR2 SVGEGT. The V end was cut by 2 bases, the J end by 4 bases, with 3 bases between. The CDR3 length is 12 residues.

The V call is TRBV10-3, the J call TRBJ2-5; TRBD1 aligns across 8 bases. The V gene's germline CDR1 is ENHRY and CDR2 SYGVKD. CDR3 length: 15 amino acids. The ends lost 6 bases at V and 2 bases at J; junction bases unmatched: 8. The CDR3 DNA is TGTGCCATCAGGAAAATGACAGGGGCTCAAGAGACCCAGTACTTC. Amino acids: CAIRKMTGAQETQYF.

This clone came up a few times. The chain is built from TRBV5-4 and TRBJ1-4; perhaps TRBD1 as D (5 bases). The germline V gene encodes CDR1 SGHNT and CDR2 YYREEE (reference sequence). The V end lost 1 base, the J end lost 8 bases, and 9 bases lay between the germline ends. The CDR3 sequence is 13 residues long. CDR3 region: CASSLRGGEKLFF. The CDR3, as DNA: TGTGCCAGCAGCTTGCGGGGGGGAGAAAAACTGTTTTTT.

The chain is built from TRBV12-3 or TRBV12-4 and TRBJ1-2, with D maybe TRBD1 (6 bases). The CDR3 runs 12 residues. Trimming stripped 6 bases from V and 7 bases from J, with 12 bases between. The CDR3 DNA reads as TGTGCCAGCAGCCAAGGGGGATCTGGCTACACCTTC. The encoded protein is CASSQGGSGYTF.

The V gene is TRBV19, the J gene TRBJ1-2, with D maybe TRBD1 (5 bases). Deletions cut 5 bases from V and 3 bases from J, with 13 bases between. From germline, CDR1 is LNHDA and CDR2 SQIVND (reference sequence). The CDR3 loop spans 14 amino acids. The CDR3: CASSAGMSHYGYTF. The CDR3 nucleotides read TGTGCCAGTAGTGCAGGGATGTCACACTATGGCTACACCTTC.

This clone was recorded only once. In the same sample, other DNA sequences code for this CDR3. The rearrangement uses TRBV28 and TRBJ1-5, with D unclear. The V gene's germline CDR1 is MDHEN and CDR2 SYDVKM. V was trimmed by 2 bases and J by 5 bases, leaving 1 base between them. The length of the CDR3 is 11 residues. CDR3 coding DNA: TGTGCCAGCAGTTTAGATCAGCCCCAGCATTTT. It specifies CASSLDQPQHF.

Only a few counts were recorded for this clone. The chain uses TRBV2 and TRBJ2-1; a possible D gene is TRBD1 (7 bases). V lost 6 bases, J lost 5 bases, and 17 bases lay in between. Germline CDR1 reads SNHLY; CDR2 reads FYNNEI. The CDR3 is 15 residues long. This CDR3 is CASSPLEGANNEQFF. The CDR3 DNA sequence: TGTGCCAGCAGCCCTCTGGAGGGGGCGAACAATGAGCAGTTCTTC.